These 16 T cell receptor beta chains share one sample of origin, sequenced in a study of blood T cell repertoires in COVID-19. The method was immunoSEQ multiplex PCR; TCRdb's version includes in-frame clones alone and lacks a portion of them. This table holds about 210,000 clones, 80% found once. Sequencing input: peripheral blood. These receptors were taken from a man in his 60s with acute or convalescent COVID-19.

This chain links TRBV19 with TRBJ2-7; 8 bases line up with TRBD1. The CDR3 is 12 residues long. CDR1 and CDR2 from the germline V gene are LNHDA and SQIVND (reference sequence). The J segment lost 3 bases and the V segment lost 9 bases, leaving 4 bases of the junction unmatched. The CDR3 nucleotides read TGTGCCAGCGCCACAGGGGGCTACGAGCAGTACTTC. It codes for CASATGGYEQYF.

The rearrangement links TRBV5-1 to TRBJ1-3; 9 nucleotides line up with TRBD1. The CDR3 spans 15 residues. Per germline, CDR1 SGHRS and CDR2 YFSETQ. Trimming removed 4 bases from V and 3 bases from J; junction bases left unmatched: 5. The CDR3 reads CASSPTGGFGNTIYF. DNA for the CDR3: TGCGCCAGCAGCCCGACAGGGGGTTTTGGAAACACCATATATTTT.

Worth noting for this clone: In the same sample, other DNA sequences code for this CDR3. The rearrangement uses TRBV2 and TRBJ2-1, with 11 bases fitting TRBD2. Germline values: CDR1 SNHLY, CDR2 FYNNEI. The V and J ends lost 1 base and 4 bases, in that order; junction bases with no gene match: 0. This CDR3 has 15 amino acids. The DNA for the CDR3 is TGTGCCAGCAGTGAAGGACTAGCGGGGTACAATGAGCAGTTCTTC. Translation gives CASSEGLAGYNEQFF.

The chain uses TRBV5-1 and TRBJ1-1; 7 bases map to TRBD1. The J segment lost 3 bases and the V segment lost 4 bases, leaving 6 bases of the junction unmatched. The CDR3 runs 14 residues. Germline V gene sequence: CDR1 SGHRS, CDR2 YFSETQ. The CDR3 spells CASSPDRPDTEAFF. In nucleotides, the CDR3 is TGCGCCAGCAGCCCGGACAGGCCTGACACTGAAGCTTTCTTT.

The genes are TRBV10-1 and TRBJ1-6; D not resolved. This CDR3 spans 13 amino acids. The V end was cut by 5 bases, the J end by 8 bases, with 10 bases between. Germline CDR1 and CDR2: WNHNN and SYGVQD (reference sequence). CDR3 amino acids: CASSFLLDSPLHF. CDR3 bases: TGCGCCAGCAGTTTTCTATTGGATTCACCCCTCCACTTT.

The J gene is TRBJ2-2, the V gene TRBV4-3, with TRBD2 matching 13 bases. From germline, CDR1 is LGHNA and CDR2 YSLEER. J was trimmed by 4 bases and V by 3 bases; bases with no gene match: 2. This CDR3 is built from 16 residues. In DNA, the CDR3 is TGCGCCAGCAGCCACCGGACTAGCGGGGGCACCGGGGAGCTGTTTTTT. Protein sequence: CASSHRTSGGTGELFF.

Only one count was recorded for this clone. A read error is possible here, since a much larger clone lies one base away. The chain joins TRBV4-1 to TRBJ1-6; 9 bases are a match to TRBD1. CDR3 length equals 19 residues. Germline V gene sequence: CDR1 MGHRA, CDR2 YSYEKL. After removal of 2 bases from V and 7 bases from J, the junction contained 15 bases not matched to a gene. The CDR3: CASSQYRPGQGKRNSPLHF. The CDR3 coding sequence is TGCGCCAGCAGCCAATACCGACCGGGACAGGGTAAGAGGAATTCACCCCTCCACTTT.

The rearrangement links TRBV24-1 to TRBJ2-1; a possible D gene is TRBD2 (6 bases). CDR1 and CDR2 (germline): KGHDR, SFDVKD. V was trimmed by 3 bases and J by 9 bases, leaving 11 bases between them. CDR3 size: 13 residues. This CDR3 reads CATSDRDLGEQFF. The CDR3 DNA follows: TGTGCCACCAGTGATAGGGACTTGGGTGAGCAGTTCTTC.

CDR3 coding DNA: TGTGCCAGTAGTGGGAGGACAGGGAGGACATCCGGCTACACCTTC. Amino acids: CASSGRTGRTSGYTF. The chain is built from TRBV19 and TRBJ1-2, with 8 bases matching TRBD1. The V segment lost 5 bases and the J segment 8 bases; nucleotides outside the gene matches: 13. CDR3 size: 15 residues. Germline-derived CDR1 and CDR2 are LNHDA and SQIVND (reference sequence). Complete variable domain (other parts from reference TRBV19 and TRBJ1-2): DGGITQSPKYLFRKEGQNVTLSCEQNLNHDAMYWYRQDPGQGLRLIYYSQIVNDFQKGDIAEGYSVSREKKESFPLTVTSAQKNPTAFYLCASSGRTGRTSGYTFGSGTRLTVV.

The chain couples TRBV11-1 to TRBJ2-2, with D tentatively TRBD1 (6 bases). This CDR3 spans 15 amino acids. In germline, CDR1 is SGHAT, CDR2 FQDESV (reference sequence). V lost 5 bases, J lost 7 bases, and 17 bases lay in between. In nucleotides, the CDR3 is TGTGCCAGCAGCCCTCTGACAGGATCCATCGGGGAGCTGTTTTTT. Translated, it gives CASSPLTGSIGELFF.

This rearrangement joins TRBV19 to TRBJ1-2; the match to TRBD1 covers 7 bases. V shed 10 bases, J shed 1 base, and the junction held 6 bases outside the gene matches. CDR1 and CDR2 from the germline V gene are LNHDA and SQIVND (reference sequence). CDR3 size: 13 residues. The CDR3 nucleotides are TGTGCCACATGGACAGGTCTTAACTATGGCTACACCTTC. The encoded protein is CATWTGLNYGYTF. The full variable domain, its missing parts supplied by reference TRBV19 and TRBJ1-2, is DGGITQSPKYLFRKEGQNVTLSCEQNLNHDAMYWYRQDPGQGLRLIYYSQIVNDFQKGDIAEGYSVSREKKESFPLTVTSAQKNPTAFYLCATWTGLNYGYTFGSGTRLTVV.

The rearrangement links TRBV29-1 to TRBJ1-6; no definite D call. The CDR3 covers 14 residues. Trimming stripped 4 bases from V and 8 bases from J, with 15 bases between. The germline gives CDR1 SQVTM, CDR2 ANQGSEA. DNA for the CDR3: TGCAGCGTTGCTGAGGCGGGCGGTGATTCACCCCTCCACTTT. It yields the protein CSVAEAGGDSPLHF.

This chain connects TRBV9 to TRBJ2-3; tentatively, D is TRBD2 (6 bases). Germline values: CDR1 SGDLS, CDR2 YYNGEE. Deletions cut 3 bases from V and 3 bases from J, with 14 bases between. The CDR3 contains 15 residues. CDR3 residues: CASSESGGRTDTQYF. The CDR3 coding sequence is TGTGCCAGCAGCGAATCCGGGGGTAGGACAGATACGCAGTATTTT.

The DNA of the CDR3 is TGCGCCAGCAGCCAGGCTATGGGACTAGCCTACGAGCAGTACTTC. This codes for CASSQAMGLAYEQYF. V and J are TRBV10-2 and TRBJ2-7; 8 bases are a match to TRBD2. The CDR3 runs to 15 residues. Germline V gene sequence: CDR1 WSHSY, CDR2 SAAADI. V lost 6 bases to trimming and J lost 2 bases; unmatched junction nucleotides: 9.

J is TRBJ2-6 and V is TRBV7-2; TRBD2 is a possible D gene (5 bases). The CDR3 consists of 16 residues. The ends were cut back, 2 bases at V and 2 bases at J, with 10 bases in the middle. Germline CDR1 SGHTA, CDR2 FQGNSA. The CDR3 protein is CASSLMAGTGANVLTF. CDR3 bases: TGTGCCAGCAGCTTAATGGCGGGTACTGGGGCCAACGTCCTGACTTTC.

The chain carries TRBV12-3 or TRBV12-4 and TRBJ1-1, with a weak D call TRBD1 (5 bases). The CDR3 spans 13 residues. Trimming removed 5 bases from V and 4 bases from J, with 11 bases in between. The CDR3 DNA follows: TGTGCCAGCAGTCCCTTCGGGGGCACTGAAGCTTTCTTT. Its translation is CASSPFGGTEAFF.